This note documents a single T cell receptor beta chain sequence. As yet, its antigen is unknown. Primers: 60 Vbeta forward and 13 Jbeta reverse. Some clones are missing from TCRdb's copy, which holds only in-frame ones; the method was immunoSEQ multiplex PCR. The sample records some 140,000 clones, 65% to 80% being singletons. The data belong to a study of cytomegalovirus exposure and HLA in healthy donors. Study-wide points: The study put some 150 TCR beta chains on its list as cytomegalovirus-associated.

The specimen sequenced was PBMCs. This TCR derives from a woman between 40 and 55 years old in good health and CMV-seronegative.

CDR3 nucleotides: TGTGCCAGCAGCTTAGTAACACCTTATTACACTGAAGCTTTCTTT. This codes for CASSLVTPYYTEAFF. The genes are TRBV5-4 and TRBJ1-1; the D is unclear. Trimming took off 2 bases at V and 3 bases at J, with 14 bases between the two ends. The CDR3 length is 15 residues. Germline values: CDR1 SGHNT, CDR2 YYREEE (reference sequence).